The 8 T cell receptor beta chains below come from one sample, sequenced in a study of tumor-infiltrating lymphocytes in primary liver carcinoma (dated by TCRdb to between 2016 and 2019). Sequenced using an Illumina HiSeq 2500. A constant-region primer and ProtoScript II reverse transcriptase were used to reverse-transcribe TCRbeta-specific cDNA from about 530 ng total RNA. Three nested multiplex PCR rounds, following a slightly modified ARM-PCR procedure, were used to build the TCRbeta libraries. The first two PCR rounds used multiplex TRBV1-TRBV30 forward primers with a Cbeta reverse primer, each for about 10 cycles. TCRdb reworked the public reads: Q25 trimming with fastp, MiXCR clone assembly, productive beta chains retained. Every entry covers one CDR3 protein and lists the most common genes and DNA from its rows. This sample holds 100,000 to 150,000 distinct CDR3 sequences; 64% were observed only once. The leading ten clones occupy 7.5% to 9% of the sample.

Total RNA and DNA were co-extracted without cell sorting from roughly 20-30 mg of bulk tissue using the AllPrep DNA/RNA mini kit. The specimen was liver tumor tissue from sampling region 3. The sample's cell subset or site label, decoded: tumor region T3, left-lateral pole. The receptors were gathered from a woman aged 55 to 70 with primary liver carcinoma and hepatitis B virus infection.

The DNA for the CDR3 is TGCGCCAGCAGCTTGGCCACGCAGAACTCTGGGGCCAACGTCCTGACTTTC. This encodes CASSLATQNSGANVLTF. V is TRBV5-1 and J is TRBJ2-6; no clear D gene. The V end was cut by 0 bases, the J end by 0 bases, with 10 bases between. The CDR3 is made up of 17 amino acids. Germline CDR1 SGHRS, CDR2 YFSETQ.

Notes on this clonotype: A much bigger clone sits one base away, suggesting this may be a read error. The chain employs TRBV5-1 and TRBJ2-7, with TRBD2 identical over 10 bases. The CDR3 sequence is 14 residues long. The J segment lost 9 bases and the V segment lost 2 bases, leaving 8 bases of the junction unmatched. CDR1 SGHRS and CDR2 YFSETQ come from the germline V gene. The CDR3 loop is CASSLVAGGGVQYF. The CDR3 nucleotides are TGCGCCAGCAGCTTAGTAGCGGGAGGCGGCGTGCAGTACTTC.

About this clonotype itself: This CDR3 is missing its conserved last phenylalanine or tryptophan, likely due to a read error. Because the CDR3's place on the DNA is in doubt, the DNA is left out and the CDR3 is given as listed by TCRdb. This rearrangement joins TRBV11-2 to TRBJ2-3; the D call of TRBD2 is as the table states it, not checked on the DNA. The CDR3 is 15 residues long, counting both termini. From germline, CDR1 is SGHAT and CDR2 FQNNGV. CDR3 loop: CASNPGLAGPDTQYS.

This clonotype rates as medium-sized. This rearrangement joins TRBV11-2 to TRBJ2-1; maybe TRBD2 (5 bases). The V end lost 1 base, the J end lost 5 bases, and 12 bases lay between the germline ends. The CDR3 totals 15 residues. Germline V gene sequence: CDR1 SGHAT, CDR2 FQNNGV. CDR3 nucleotide sequence: TGTGCCAGCAGCTTAGTAGCCAGGAGGAACAATGAGCAGTTCTTC. As protein: CASSLVARRNNEQFF.

Details on this clonotype: Lacking the conserved final phenylalanine or tryptophan, this CDR3 likely reflects a read error. The chain recombines TRBV11-3 with TRBJ1-1, with 7 bases aligning to TRBD1. The CDR3 is made up of 16 amino acids. The germline gives CDR1 SGHNT, CDR2 YENEEA. CDR3 DNA sequence: TGTGCGAGCAGCCTAGCCCCCAGTTACGCTCAGGGGGGAGCTTTCCTT. As protein: CASSLAPSYAQGGAFL.

As concerns this clonotype: The CDR3 does not close with the conserved phenylalanine or tryptophan, likely indicating a read error. This chain links TRBV12-3 or TRBV12-4 with TRBJ2-1, with D perhaps matching TRBD2 (6 bases). Matching the DNA end better, TRBJ2-7 makes the J call doubtful. The CDR3 is 14 amino acids. Written as DNA, the CDR3 is TGTGCCAGCAGTCTCGGCGGGACCGACAATGAGCAGTACCTC. This encodes CASSLGGTDNEQYL.

This clonotype was seen ten or more times. This chain connects TRBV11-2 to TRBJ1-3; no firm D call. The germline gives CDR1 SGHAT, CDR2 FQNNGV. Between the trimmed V and J ends, which lost 7 bases and 0 bases, there was a span of 16 bases. This CDR3 spans 16 amino acids. The CDR3 protein is CASNKMAGVSGNTIYF. Here the CDR3 DNA reads TGTGCCAGCAACAAAATGGCCGGAGTCTCTGGAAACACCATATATTTT.

The V gene is TRBV11-1, the J gene TRBJ2-3; no clear D gene. Germline values: CDR1 SGHAT, CDR2 FQDESV (reference sequence). V was shortened by 8 bases and J by 4 bases, with 22 bases between the two germline ends. This CDR3 comprises 16 residues. The CDR3 DNA follows: TGTGCCAGCCGATTGGAGAACTCGCGGACCTCAGATACGCAGTATTTT. This sequence encodes CASRLENSRTSDTQYF.